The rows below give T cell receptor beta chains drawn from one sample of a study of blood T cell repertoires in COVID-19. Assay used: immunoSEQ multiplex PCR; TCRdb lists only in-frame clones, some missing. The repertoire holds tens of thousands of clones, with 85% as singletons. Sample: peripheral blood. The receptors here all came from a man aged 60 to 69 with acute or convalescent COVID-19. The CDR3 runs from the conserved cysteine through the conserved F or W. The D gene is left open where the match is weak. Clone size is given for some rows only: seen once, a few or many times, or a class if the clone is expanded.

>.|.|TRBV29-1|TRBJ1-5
CSVVGGGDQPQHF
TGCAGCGTTGTGGGAGGAGGGGATCAGCCCCAGCATTTT
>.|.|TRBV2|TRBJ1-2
CASSPNPDRLYGYTF
TGTGCCAGCAGTCCTAACCCTGACAGGCTCTATGGCTACACCTTC
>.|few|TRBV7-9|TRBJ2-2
CASSYETGHTGELFF
TGTGCCAGCAGCTACGAGACAGGCCACACCGGGGAGCTGTTTTTT
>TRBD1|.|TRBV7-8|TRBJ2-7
CASTLWDRGYEQYF
TGTGCCAGCACTCTTTGGGACAGGGGCTACGAGCAGTACTTC
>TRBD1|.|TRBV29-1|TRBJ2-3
CSEGTGGADTQYF
TGCAGCGAGGGGACAGGGGGCGCAGATACGCAGTATTTT
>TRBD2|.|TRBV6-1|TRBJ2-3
CASSGGASGSGTLDTQYF
TGTGCCAGCAGTGGAGGAGCTAGCGGGAGTGGGACCTTGGATACGCAGTATTTT
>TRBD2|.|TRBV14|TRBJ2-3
CASSHRAGGRGTDTQYF
TGTGCCAGCAGCCATCGCGCGGGGGGGCGGGGCACAGATACGCAGTATTTT
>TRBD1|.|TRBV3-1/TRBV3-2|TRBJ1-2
CASSRLDREPYGYTF
TGTGCCAGCAGCCGTCTAGACAGGGAACCCTATGGCTACACCTTC
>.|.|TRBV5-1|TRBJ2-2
CASSLAGENTGELFF
TGCGCCAGCAGCTTGGCGGGGGAAAACACCGGGGAGCTGTTTTTT
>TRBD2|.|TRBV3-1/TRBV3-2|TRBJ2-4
CASSPYKGLAGGPSKNIQYF
TGTGCCAGCAGCCCCTATAAGGGACTAGCGGGGGGGCCAAGCAAAAACATTCAGTACTTC
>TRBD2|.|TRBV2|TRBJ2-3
CASSELGGRVGTDTQYF
TGTGCCAGCAGTGAATTAGGCGGGAGGGTTGGCACAGATACGCAGTATTTT
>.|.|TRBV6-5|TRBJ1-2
CASSYSTFGYGYTF
TGTGCCAGCAGTTACTCGACATTTGGCTATGGCTACACCTTC
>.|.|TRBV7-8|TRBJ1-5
CASSFYLRRQINQPQHF
TGTGCCAGCAGCTTTTACTTGAGGAGACAGATCAATCAGCCCCAGCATTTT
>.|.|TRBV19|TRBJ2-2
CASSSNGELFF
TGTGCCAGTAGTTCTAATGGGGAGCTGTTTTTT
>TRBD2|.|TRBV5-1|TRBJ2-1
CASSPERGSYNEQFF
TGCGCCAGCAGCCCCGAGCGGGGGTCCTACAATGAGCAGTTCTTC
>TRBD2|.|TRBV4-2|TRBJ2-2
CASSRSGGADTGELFF
TGTGCCAGCAGCCGAAGCGGGGGGGCTGACACCGGGGAGCTGTTTTTT
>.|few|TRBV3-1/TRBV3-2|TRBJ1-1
CASSHGGGTEAFF
TGTGCCAGCAGCCACGGGGGGGGTACTGAAGCTTTCTTT
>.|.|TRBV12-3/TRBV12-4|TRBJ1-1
CASNGGVNTEAFF
TGTGCCAGCAACGGGGGAGTGAACACTGAAGCTTTCTTT
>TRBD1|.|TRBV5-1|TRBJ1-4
CASSQWDRGDEKLFF
TGCGCCAGCAGCCAGTGGGACAGGGGGGATGAAAAACTGTTTTTT
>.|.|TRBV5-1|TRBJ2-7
CASSLTSASSYEQYF
TGCGCCAGCAGCTTGACGAGCGCGAGCTCCTACGAGCAGTACTTC
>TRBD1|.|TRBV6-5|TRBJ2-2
CASRQTGGVGELFF
TGTGCCAGCAGGCAAACAGGGGGCGTCGGGGAGCTGTTTTTT
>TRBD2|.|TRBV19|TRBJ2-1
CASSIVPGTSGGAEQFF
TGTGCCAGTAGTATAGTCCCCGGGACTAGCGGGGGGGCGGAGCAGTTCTTC
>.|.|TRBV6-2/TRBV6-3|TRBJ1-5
CASSRPGISNQPQHF
TGTGCCAGCAGTCGACCAGGGATTAGCAATCAGCCCCAGCATTTT
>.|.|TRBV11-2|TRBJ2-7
CASSSYRESSYEQYF
TGTGCCAGCAGCTCCTACAGGGAAAGCTCCTACGAGCAGTACTTC
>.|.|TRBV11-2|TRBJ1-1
CASSLRTEAFF
TGTGCCAGCAGCCTTCGGACAGAAGCTTTCTTT
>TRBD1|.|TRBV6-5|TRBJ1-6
CASVFGQGYVSLHF
TGTGCCAGCGTCTTCGGACAGGGCTACGTATCCCTCCACTTT
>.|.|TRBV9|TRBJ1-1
CASSVSRRSEAFF
TGTGCCAGCAGCGTTTCCCGGAGATCTGAAGCTTTCTTT
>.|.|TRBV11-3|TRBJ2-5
CASSSGQPGETQYF
TGTGCCAGCAGCTCCGGACAGCCTGGGGAGACCCAGTACTTC
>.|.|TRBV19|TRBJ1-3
CASSYPGTSSSGNTIYF
TGTGCCAGTAGTTACCCCGGGACTTCGAGCTCTGGAAACACCATATATTTT
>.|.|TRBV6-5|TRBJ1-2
CASSRDIYGYTF
TGTGCCAGCAGTCGAGACATCTATGGCTACACCTTC
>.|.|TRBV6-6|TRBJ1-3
CASSSPTRGSGNTIYF
TGTGCCAGCAGTTCCCCGACACGGGGCTCTGGAAACACCATATATTTT
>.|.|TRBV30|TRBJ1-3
CAWSVSVSGNTIYF
TGTGCCTGGAGTGTCTCAGTCTCTGGAAACACCATATATTTT
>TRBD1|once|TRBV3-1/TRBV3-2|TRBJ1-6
CASSQTGTGNNSPLHF
TGTGCCAGCAGCCAGACCGGGACAGGGAATAATTCACCCCTCCACTTT
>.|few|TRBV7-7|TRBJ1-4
CASSLGLSNNEKLFF
TGTGCTAGCAGCTTAGGGCTCAGTAATAATGAAAAACTGTTTTTT
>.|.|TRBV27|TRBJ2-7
CASRDPDSYEQYF
TGTGCCAGCCGGGATCCAGATTCCTACGAGCAGTACTTC
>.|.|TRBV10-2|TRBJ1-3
CASSEGRGSPLPGNTIYF
TGCGCCAGCAGTGAAGGCAGGGGATCCCCCCTCCCTGGAAACACCATATATTTT
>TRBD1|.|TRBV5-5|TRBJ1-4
CASSLEGTGGLGEKLFF
TGTGCCAGCAGCTTGGAGGGGACAGGGGGCTTAGGAGAAAAACTGTTTTTT
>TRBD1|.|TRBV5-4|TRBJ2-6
CASSGRDRVSGANVLTF
TGTGCCAGCAGCGGCCGGGACAGGGTGTCTGGGGCCAACGTCCTGACTTTC
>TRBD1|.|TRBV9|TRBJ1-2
CASSAFDRVSKYGYTF
TGTGCCAGCAGCGCGTTCGACAGGGTCTCGAAGTATGGCTACACCTTC
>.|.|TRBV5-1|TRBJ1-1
CASSLVGGPLNTEAFF
TGCGCCAGCAGCTTGGTTGGGGGCCCATTGAACACTGAAGCTTTCTTT
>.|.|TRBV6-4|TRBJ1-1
CASRVQGGAPYTEAFF
TGTGCCAGCAGGGTACAAGGGGGGGCCCCTTACACTGAAGCTTTCTTT
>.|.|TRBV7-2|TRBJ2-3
CASSPVPFTTDTQYF
TGTGCCAGCAGCCCAGTCCCCTTTACCACAGATACGCAGTATTTT